This record looks at one TCR beta chain sequence and its context. Its antigen is still unknown. This specimen belongs to a study of cytomegalovirus exposure and HLA in healthy donors. Findings and caveats of the study: Rarity characterized most TCR sequences, yet some public TCRs appeared in many donors. As a later analysis showed, a missense DCLRE1C variant was linked to trimming of TCR beta V- and J-genes. Among immune exposure information, only CMV serostatus was available. Association of some 18,000 TCR beta sequences with HLA alleles was found at 0.05 false discovery rate in a later analysis.

PCR used 60 Vbeta primers and 13 Jbeta primers. The protocol was immunoSEQ multiplex PCR, while the TCRdb copy is restricted to in-frame clones and leaves out a portion. Among around 130,000 clones listed, around 8.5% were seen once. The sequence derives from a man aged 40-50 years in good health and CMV-seronegative. Sequencing used PBMCs.

CDR3 DNA sequence: TGCGCCAGCAGCTTGGATCCAGGGATGTACGAGCAGTACTTC. Its translation: CASSLDPGMYEQYF. The chain couples TRBV5-1 to TRBJ2-7; TRBD1 might be the D (5 bases). This CDR3 has 14 residues. The germline V gene encodes CDR1 SGHRS and CDR2 YFSETQ. V was pared by 0 bases and J by 4 bases, with 11 bases between. The entire variable domain, with the rest obtained from reference TRBV5-1 and TRBJ2-7, is as follows: KAGVTQTPRYLIKTRGQQVTLSCSPISGHRSVSWYQQTPGQGLQFLFEYFSETQRNKGNFPGRFSGRQFSNSRSEMNVSTLELGDSALYLCASSLDPGMYEQYFGPGTRLTVT.